This entry lists 31 T cell receptor beta chains sequenced from one sample in a study of cytomegalovirus exposure and HLA in healthy donors. 60 Vbeta and 13 Jbeta primers were used in PCR. Sequenced by immunoSEQ multiplex PCR; TCRdb stores in-frame clones only, minus some. The sample lists 80,000 or so clones, roughly 72% seen once, with 20% to 25% in the top ten. The sample taken for sequencing was PBMCs. The source is a man aged 25-45 years in good health and CMV-seropositive.

This clone came up a few times. J is TRBJ1-4 and V is TRBV7-9; D is possibly TRBD1 (5 bases). CDR1 is SEHNR and CDR2 is FQNEAQ in the germline V gene (reference sequence). Trimming took 5 bases from V and 12 from J, leaving 13 bases between them. The CDR3 consists of 12 residues. The CDR3 loop reads CASSLGRVELFF. CDR3 DNA sequence: TGTGCCAGCAGCCTGGGGCGAGTGGAACTGTTTTTT.

This clone was observed a single time. The rearrangement uses TRBV7-8 and TRBJ2-1; 8 bases fit TRBD2. Germline CDR1 reads SGHVS; CDR2 reads FQNEAQ. The J segment lost 7 bases and the V segment lost 4 bases, leaving 12 bases of the junction unmatched. CDR3 size: 16 residues. The CDR3 reads CASSWPGLEPGNEQFF. For the CDR3, the DNA is TGTGCCAGCAGCTGGCCGGGACTAGAACCGGGGAATGAGCAGTTCTTC.

This rearrangement joins TRBV28 to TRBJ1-2, with 11 bases fitting TRBD1. Germline CDR1 reads MDHEN; CDR2 reads SYDVKM. Trimming removed 8 bases from V and 4 bases from J; junction bases left unmatched: 6. The CDR3 has 14 amino acids. The CDR3 loop reads CASAGTGGFYGYTF. DNA of the CDR3: TGTGCCAGCGCTGGGACAGGGGGTTTCTATGGCTACACCTTC.

The chain recombines TRBV6-5 with TRBJ2-5, with TRBD2 matching over 10 bases. Unmatched junction bases numbered 0, after V lost 3 bases and J lost 5 bases. The CDR3 covers 13 residues. Germline V CDR1 and CDR2: MNHEY, SVGAGI. The CDR3 sequence is CASSYSGGETQYF. The DNA for the CDR3 is TGTGCCAGCAGTTATAGCGGGGGGGAGACCCAGTACTTC.

The chain recombines TRBV7-9 with TRBJ1-2; no definite D call. The CDR3 covers 15 residues. Trimming shortened V by 1 base and J by 1 base, and 10 bases separated the two germline ends. The V gene's germline CDR1 is SEHNR and CDR2 FQNEAQ (reference sequence). The CDR3 sequence is CASSLGGGGNYGYTF. The DNA of the CDR3 is TGTGCCAGCAGCTTAGGGGGAGGCGGTAACTATGGCTACACCTTC.

V gene TRBV6-4 combines with J gene TRBJ1-2; 7 positions match TRBD1. This CDR3 spans 16 amino acids. Germline CDR1 and CDR2: MRHNA and SNTAGT. J lost 3 bases, V lost 1 base, and 8 bases had no gene match. This CDR3 reads CASSDFVGTAHYGYTF. Here the CDR3 DNA reads TGTGCCAGCAGTGACTTCGTAGGGACAGCCCACTATGGCTACACCTTC.

A single count supports this clone. The chain is built from TRBV10-3 and TRBJ2-7, with D possibly TRBD1 on 6 matching bases. The CDR3 is made up of 14 amino acids. CDR1 ENHRY and CDR2 SYGVKD come from the germline V gene. The V end lost 3 bases, the J end lost 3 bases, and 12 bases lay between the germline ends. CDR3 sequence reads: CAISEPRDNYEQYF. CDR3 coding DNA: TGTGCCATCAGTGAACCACGGGACAACTACGAGCAGTACTTC.

As regards this clone: Sequence at one end of the junction differs from germline and may be a read error. The gene calls are TRBV7-2 and TRBJ2-7; perhaps TRBD1 as D (6 bases). The CDR3 has 11 residues. Germline values: CDR1 SGHTA, CDR2 FQGNSA. The CDR3 is CASSRGRDNHF. The CDR3 coding sequence is TGTGCCAGCAGCCGGGGCCGGGACAACCACTTC.

This clone was recorded only once. This chain connects TRBV27 to TRBJ2-3, with 12 bases lining up with TRBD2. Per the germline V gene, CDR1 is MNHEY and CDR2 is SMNVEV (reference sequence). This CDR3 is built from 17 residues. With V trimmed by 5 bases and J by 4 bases, 10 bases remained unmatched. The CDR3 DNA reads as TGTGCCAGCAGTACCCTAGCGGGAGGGCCTCAGGCAGATACGCAGTATTTT. Translated, it gives CASSTLAGGPQADTQYF.

The CDR3 nucleotides read TGTGCCAGCAGCTTCAGGACTAGCGGGAGCGGCGATGAGCAGTTCTTC. Its protein product is CASSFRTSGSGDEQFF. The chain has TRBV7-2 and TRBJ2-1, with 13 bases identical to TRBD2. The V gene's germline CDR1 is SGHTA and CDR2 FQGNSA. The trim removed 3 bases at V and 8 bases at J, leaving 7 bases unmatched. The CDR3 contains 16 residues.

The CDR3 spells CASSQQTSGRVRADTQYF. The CDR3 nucleotides are TGCGCCAGCAGCCAACAGACTAGCGGGAGGGTGAGGGCAGATACGCAGTATTTT. The chain has TRBV4-3 and TRBJ2-3; TRBD2 matches 14 bases. Trimming removed 2 bases from V and 4 bases from J; junction bases left unmatched: 8. The CDR3 is made up of 18 amino acids. Per the germline V gene, CDR1 is LGHNA and CDR2 is YSLEER.

This chain uses TRBV28 with TRBJ2-6; D is uncertain. This CDR3 has 14 amino acids. Germline assignment: CDR1 MDHEN and CDR2 SYDVKM. Deletions cut 8 bases from V and 0 bases from J, with 8 bases between. For the CDR3, the DNA is TGTGCCAGCGGCATCAGCTCTGGGGCCAACGTCCTGACTTTC. It codes for CASGISSGANVLTF.

V is TRBV6-5 and J is TRBJ1-3, with D possibly TRBD1 on 6 matching bases. The V gene's germline CDR1 is MNHEY and CDR2 SVGAGI. The CDR3 has 16 amino acids. V was pared by 4 bases and J by 0 bases, with 13 bases between. The CDR3 sequence: CASSFTGISSGNTIYF. In DNA, the CDR3 is TGTGCCAGCAGTTTCACAGGGATATCCTCTGGAAACACCATATATTTT.

The V and J genes are TRBV9 and TRBJ2-1; D gene ambiguous. The germline V gene has CDR1 SGDLS and CDR2 YYNGEE. The CDR3 is made up of 12 amino acids. V lost 2 bases and J lost 9, with 9 bases in between. The CDR3: CASSVLSGEQFF. In DNA, the CDR3 is TGTGCCAGCAGCGTTCTCTCGGGTGAGCAGTTCTTC.

The chain has TRBV5-8 and TRBJ2-7; 8 bases align to TRBD2. V gave up 2 bases and J gave up 7 bases; unmatched junction bases: 5. There are 13 residues in the CDR3. CDR1 and CDR2 from the germline V gene are SGHTS and YDEGEE. The CDR3 sequence: CASSLSGRGEQYF. For the CDR3, the DNA is TGTGCCAGCAGCTTAAGCGGGAGAGGGGAGCAGTACTTC.

V usage is TRBV6-1 and J usage is TRBJ1-2; 8 bases line up with TRBD1. Germline V gives CDR1 MNHNS, CDR2 SASEGT. There are 14 residues in the CDR3. The ends lost 7 bases at V and 1 base at J; junction bases unmatched: 5. The DNA for the CDR3 is TGTGCCAGCAACCGGGACAGGCATAACTATGGCTACACCTTC. Encoded protein: CASNRDRHNYGYTF.

The chain joins TRBV5-4 to TRBJ1-4, with TRBD1 as a possible D gene (5 bases). The CDR3 length is 16 residues. Germline CDR1 is SGHNT and CDR2 is YYREEE (reference sequence). With 0 bases removed from V and 5 bases from J, the gap between germline ends came to 14 bases. CDR3 protein: CASSLANTGTNEKLFF. The CDR3 nucleotides are TGTGCCAGCAGCTTGGCCAACACAGGCACAAATGAAAAACTGTTTTTT.

The chain uses TRBV29-1 and TRBJ1-1, with a possible D match to TRBD1 (6 bases). This CDR3 is 15 amino acids long. Trimming stripped 6 bases from V and 4 bases from J, with 21 bases between. Germline loops: CDR1 SQVTM, CDR2 ANQGSEA. The CDR3 protein is CSVPSPQGYSTEAFF. The CDR3 DNA is TGCAGCGTCCCCAGTCCCCAGGGGTACAGCACTGAAGCTTTCTTT. Supplemented by reference TRBV29-1 and TRBJ1-1, the full variable domain reads SAVISQKPSRDICQRGTSLTIQCQVDSQVTMMFWYRQQPGQSLTLIATANQGSEATYESGFVIDKFPISRPNLTFSTLTVSNMSPEDSSIYLCSVPSPQGYSTEAFFGQGTRLTVV.

The chain links TRBV19 to TRBJ1-4; no clear D gene. Germline V CDR1 and CDR2: LNHDA, SQIVND (reference sequence). Trimming took 2 bases from V and 7 from J, leaving 14 bases between them. There are 15 residues in the CDR3. CDR3 region: CASSITRVQTEKLFF. The CDR3 DNA reads as TGTGCCAGTAGTATAACCCGGGTACAAACTGAAAAACTGTTTTTT.

The chain is built from TRBV5-1 and TRBJ1-6; 8 bases map to TRBD1. V shed 1 base, J shed 16 bases, and the junction held 10 bases outside the gene matches. CDR1 SGHRS and CDR2 YFSETQ come from the germline V gene. CDR3 length equals 14 residues. CDR3 in DNA: TGCGCCAGCAGCTTGACCTCGGGGACAGGCCGGCTCCACTTT. It codes for CASSLTSGTGRLHF.

The J gene is TRBJ1-2, the V gene TRBV28; 7 nucleotides agree with TRBD1. J gave up 3 bases and V 5 bases, and 3 bases lay outside the gene matches. The CDR3 covers 13 residues. CDR1 and CDR2 from the germline V gene are MDHEN and SYDVKM. The CDR3 DNA is TGTGCCAGCAGTCCGGGACAGCACTATGGCTACACCTTC. Its translation: CASSPGQHYGYTF.

The chain couples TRBV19 to TRBJ1-5; D gene uncertain. Germline CDR1 and CDR2: LNHDA and SQIVND (reference sequence). Trimming pared 3 bases from V and 7 bases from J, leaving 7 bases between. The CDR3 totals 12 residues. CDR3 residues: CASSMTGQPQHF. CDR3 in DNA: TGTGCCAGTAGTATGACGGGGCAGCCCCAGCATTTT. Full variable domain (rest looked up from reference TRBV19 and TRBJ1-5): DGGITQSPKYLFRKEGQNVTLSCEQNLNHDAMYWYRQDPGQGLRLIYYSQIVNDFQKGDIAEGYSVSREKKESFPLTVTSAQKNPTAFYLCASSMTGQPQHFGDGTRLSIL.

This chain connects TRBV4-3 to TRBJ1-1, with 10 bases matching TRBD1. The CDR3 spans 16 residues. Looked up from germline, CDR1 is LGHNA and CDR2 is YSLEER. Germline trimming cut 3 bases from V and 5 bases from J; bases unmatched to any gene: 9. The CDR3 spells CASSHRQGASVTEAFF. CDR3 DNA sequence: TGCGCCAGCAGCCACCGACAGGGGGCGAGCGTGACTGAAGCTTTCTTT.

The V gene is TRBV9, the J gene TRBJ2-5; weak D call: TRBD1 (6 bases). This CDR3 is built from 13 residues. Germline V CDR1 and CDR2: SGDLS, YYNGEE. Trimming stripped 3 bases from V and 5 bases from J, with 11 bases between. The CDR3 DNA reads TGTGCCAGCAGCGCAGGGGAGTGGGAGACCCAGTACTTC. Its protein product is CASSAGEWETQYF.

This sequence joins TRBV14 and TRBJ1-4; 8 bases fit TRBD1. The CDR3 is 13 residues long. Germline loops: CDR1 SGHDN, CDR2 FVKESK. The J segment lost 6 bases and the V segment lost 4 bases, leaving 1 base of the junction unmatched. The DNA of the CDR3 is TGTGCCAGCAGCCCACAGGGGGATGAAAAACTGTTTTTT. This sequence encodes CASSPQGDEKLFF.

This clone was found a few times. The rearrangement uses TRBV4-1 and TRBJ1-4; D might be TRBD1 (5 bases). V was pared by 4 bases and J by 5 bases, with 11 bases between. In germline, CDR1 is MGHRA, CDR2 YSYEKL. The length of the CDR3 is 14 residues. CDR3 region: CASSLVTDNEKLFF. The CDR3 region has the DNA TGCGCCAGCAGCCTCGTGACAGACAATGAAAAACTGTTTTTT.

The chain couples TRBV28 to TRBJ2-5, with 9 bases identical to TRBD2. Germline CDR1 and CDR2: MDHEN and SYDVKM. J gave up 4 bases and V 7 bases, and 13 bases lay outside the gene matches. The CDR3 consists of 16 residues. DNA of the CDR3: TGTGCCAGCATAGATCGGGCGGGAGGGCCGATAGAGACCCAGTACTTC. Its protein product is CASIDRAGGPIETQYF.

The CDR3 here is CASSLVGAQETQYF. For the CDR3, the DNA is TGTGCCAGCAGCTTAGTAGGGGCCCAAGAGACCCAGTACTTC. The chain employs TRBV7-9 and TRBJ2-5, with a weak D call TRBD1 (5 bases). Deletions cut 1 base from V and 1 base from J, with 7 bases between. The CDR3 is 14 residues long. Per the germline V gene, CDR1 is SEHNR and CDR2 is FQNEAQ (reference sequence).

The chain joins TRBV20-1 to TRBJ1-1; D is unclear. Trimming removed 5 bases from V and 5 bases from J, with 9 bases in between. Per the germline V gene, CDR1 is DFQATT and CDR2 is SNEGSKA (reference sequence). This CDR3 has 11 amino acids. CDR3 bases: TGCAGTGCTCATAACGGTACTGAAGCTTTCTTT. Its translation: CSAHNGTEAFF.

This clone was found a few times. CDR3 coding DNA: TGTGCCAGCAGCCGCGGGGTTTACGGTGAAGCTTTCTTT. Encoded protein: CASSRGVYGEAFF. The chain joins TRBV5-4 to TRBJ1-1; no firm D call. The CDR3 has 13 residues. V shed 4 bases and J shed 7 bases, with 14 bases lying between them. Germline V gene lookup returns CDR1 SGHNT and CDR2 YYREEE (reference sequence).

The V call is TRBV6-5, the J call TRBJ2-7; 7 nucleotides align to TRBD1. This CDR3 contains 15 residues. Looked up from germline, CDR1 is MNHEY and CDR2 is SVGAGI. With V trimmed by 2 bases and J by 2 bases, 6 bases remained unmatched. CDR3 sequence reads: CASSYDRDLTYEQYF. The DNA for the CDR3 is TGTGCCAGCAGTTACGACAGGGATTTGACCTACGAGCAGTACTTC.